The T cell receptor (beta chain) described here comes from a study of CD8 T cells in ankylosing spondylitis. Study-wide results and limits: With a CD8+ phenotype, disease-linked clones were relatively rare in peripheral blood. Reported data indicate significant enrichment of disease-linked clones within matched ankylosing spondylitis synovial fluid.

This CDR3 spans 13 amino acids. Germline V gene lookup returns CDR1 SGDLS and CDR2 YYNGEE. The V end was cut by 0 bases, the J end by 7 bases, with 8 bases between. Library preparation for TCR beta used quantitative 5'-RACE with molecular barcodes. TCRdb processed the 5' RACE reads anew with MiXCR; each CDR3 protein has one entry. The sample shows 35,000 to 50,000 distinct CDR3 sequences, around 3% of them seen only once. This clonotype showed up many times. Its target is not known. Specimen: blood, either unsorted or a sorted T cell fraction (not recorded which). This sequence originates from a male donor with ankylosing spondylitis or in good health (not recorded which). V gene TRBV9 combines with J gene TRBJ1-3; D is ambiguous. CDR3 sequence reads: CASSVVGENTIYF. CDR3 DNA sequence: TGTGCCAGCAGCGTAGTTGGGGAGAACACCATATATTTT.